This T cell receptor (beta chain) was recorded in a study of T cell responses to AZD1222 COVID-19 vaccine (dated by TCRdb to the early 2020s). The study in broad terms: TCR sequencing was performed for approximately 240 trial participants, of whom roughly 200 were given two doses of AZD1222 and 26 were given two doses of MenACWY control vaccine. Trial participants were enrolled by age into subgroups of 18-55, 56-69 and 70-plus years, and 148, 28 and 57 TCR-sequenced participants, respectively, were included in these subgroups. Here is what the overall study found, with its caveats: Reportedly, close to half of the unique spike-specific TCRs recognized epitopes lying outside the regions that are mutated in the B.1.351 and B.1.1.7 variants. After two AZD1222 doses, spike-specific TCR breadth and depth were significantly higher than at day 0 and than in MenACWY recipients. The vaccine-associated CD4 TCRs covered the entire spike protein, and the dominant responses fell in regions 160-218 and 743-854. Participants were mostly white British, with more females than males. The authors suggested clonal diversity may have been underestimated. No day 14 peak-response samples were available, so repertoires were characterized only after the peak T cell response. The 56-69-year group was small, and its depth increase did not reach significance, likely because of low power. Conclusions about previously exposed vaccinees were limited because only six AZD1222 recipients were SARS-CoV-2 seropositive at baseline.

The CDR3 spans 16 residues, from the cysteine through the phenylalanine. The retained sequence is limited to the CDR3, 48 bases, with the frame set at the first base. Unmatched junction bases come to 8, with V trimmed by 0 bases and J by 12 bases. As encoded in the germline V gene, CDR1 is ENHRY while CDR2 is SYGVKD. About this clone: Its antigen specificity is not known. Per-base qualities were not stored, and no clone one base away is much larger.

This specimen's time point label, per the study, means: about 28 days (+/-7) after the second vaccine dose. AZD1222 recipients whose second dose came at about 4 weeks and those whose second dose came at about 12 weeks were combined into one group, since spike-specific TCR depth and breadth did not differ between the two schedules. Samples from vaccinated people were obtained from the UK trials COV001 and COV002, which included a single-blind randomized controlled phase 2/3 trial of AZD1222 (ChAdOx1 nCoV-19) in healthy adults. Trial participant PBMC samples were collected at day 0 and day 28 after the second dose for TCRbeta chain sequencing. The CDR3 regions of human TCRbeta chains were analyzed by immunosequencing. Under the source paper's analysis protocol: Repertoire TCRs were matched against a reference library of SARS-CoV-2-specific TCRs generated with the MIRA antigen-specificity platform. Breadth was defined as the fraction of unique TCRs that were SARS-CoV-2-associated. Depth was defined as the fraction of total T cells that were SARS-CoV-2-associated. Using the MIRA data, every spike-specific TCR was mapped to the spike region that the TCR reacted to and assigned to either a CD4 or a CD8 class. Log10-transformed breadth and depth values were compared by one-way ANOVA with Sidak's multiple comparisons tests. TCRdb holds this immuneACCESS table with in-frame rearrangements only. Some clones are missing; in checked studies, unresolved V genes explain under half, and the rest has no known cause. Clone size and V and J calls were adopted from that table, with D and trimming inferred from the DNA. The sample table contains about 99,000 clones; only one count was recorded for approximately 90% of them. Roughly 8% of the sample is held by the ten biggest clonotypes.

The chain is assembled from TRBV10-3 and TRBJ2-1; 13 bases in the junction line up with TRBD2. The sequence came from an adult who received the AZD1222 COVID-19 vaccine. Sequenced material: peripheral blood, taken 28 days after the second AZD1222 dose. Read as DNA, the sequence is TGTGCCATCAGTGAGTCGAGGACTAGCGGGAGCGATGGGCAGTTCTTC. Its protein product is CAISESRTSGSDGQFF.